Each of the 18 T cell receptor beta chains below was sequenced from the same sample in a study of patients and donors after allogeneic stem cell transplantation. One entry per CDR3 protein results from TCRdb running MiXCR on the RT-PCR reads. Of approximately 410,000 distinct CDR3 sequences in the sample, 16% are singletons; the top ten hold 7% to 7.5%. Sequenced input: blood, either unsorted or a sorted T cell fraction (not recorded which). Source of these receptors: a human donor who was either an allogeneic HSCT recipient or a stem cell or donor lymphocyte infusion donor (not recorded which). It is not recorded whose cells these are; they may come from a transplant donor.

The rearrangement links TRBV6-1 to TRBJ1-2, with D hard to call. The CDR3 contains 13 residues. V lost 2 bases and J 7 bases, leaving 11 bases between the germline ends. CDR1 and CDR2 from the germline V gene are MNHNS and SASEGT. The CDR3 bases are TGTGCCAGCAGTGAAATTATAGGCTCTGGCTACACCTTC. Protein sequence: CASSEIIGSGYTF.

The chain links TRBV6-1 to TRBJ2-7, with D hard to call. CDR1 is MNHNS and CDR2 is SASEGT in the germline V gene. The CDR3 loop spans 12 amino acids. Trimming stripped 5 bases from V and 2 bases from J, with 7 bases between. CDR3 coding DNA: TGTGCCAGCAGTTGGACCACCTACGAGCAGTACTTC. Protein sequence: CASSWTTYEQYF.

This clonotype was seen a few times. The chain recombines TRBV19 with TRBJ1-2, with D perhaps TRBD1 (5 bases). V was shortened by 0 bases and J by 4 bases, with 9 bases between the two germline ends. This CDR3 is 14 amino acids long. Germline V gives CDR1 LNHDA, CDR2 SQIVND (reference sequence). The CDR3 DNA reads TGTGCCAGTAGTATAGATCCGGGACCCTATGGCTACACCTTC. Its protein is CASSIDPGPYGYTF.

V is TRBV25-1 and J is TRBJ2-5, with a tentative D call TRBD1 (6 bases). The CDR3 has 15 amino acids. V lost 6 bases, J lost 6 bases, and 20 bases lay in between. The germline V gene encodes CDR1 MGHDK and CDR2 SYGVNS. CDR3: CASSVLGQTRKTQYF. In DNA form, the CDR3 reads TGTGCCAGCAGCGTTCTGGGACAAACTCGTAAGACCCAGTACTTC.

Ten or more counts support this clonotype. The chain links TRBV2 to TRBJ2-7, with TRBD1 matching 9 bases. CDR1 is SNHLY and CDR2 is FYNNEI in the germline V gene. This CDR3 contains 16 residues. Trimming at V came to 2 bases and at J to 2 bases, leaving 7 bases not matched to a gene. DNA of the CDR3: TGTGCCAGCAGTGAATACGGGACAGGGATCCCCTACGAGCAGTACTTC. This encodes CASSEYGTGIPYEQYF.

This clonotype was picked up one time. The chain uses TRBV4-1 and TRBJ2-7, with a tentative D call TRBD2 (6 bases). The V gene's germline CDR1 is MGHRA and CDR2 YSYEKL. The CDR3 is made up of 17 amino acids. Trimming took off 2 bases at V and 6 bases at J, with 23 bases between the two ends. The CDR3 DNA is TGCGCCAGCAGCCAAAGTTTCCGCGGGAAAACCTCGGGCGAGCAGTACTTC. This translates into CASSQSFRGKTSGEQYF.

J is TRBJ2-3 and V is TRBV11-3, with TRBD2 as a possible D gene (5 bases). This CDR3 is built from 15 residues. V gave up 2 bases and J gave up 6 bases, with 15 bases separating them. Per germline, CDR1 SGHNT and CDR2 YENEEA. CDR3 sequence reads: CASSLSGGPRDTQYF. DNA of the CDR3: TGTGCCAGCAGCTTAAGTGGCGGGCCTCGGGATACGCAGTATTTT.

The genes are TRBV7-8 and TRBJ2-2, with a possible D match to TRBD1 (6 bases). CDR3 size: 14 residues. Trimming stripped 4 bases from V and 3 bases from J, with 9 bases between. The germline V gene has CDR1 SGHVS and CDR2 FQNEAQ. CDR3 sequence (DNA): TGTGCCAGCAGCTCCGGGACATACACCGGGGAGCTGTTTTTT. Encoded protein: CASSSGTYTGELFF.

This clonotype was observed a handful of times. This sequence joins TRBV7-2 and TRBJ1-1; 7 bases fit TRBD1. CDR3 length equals 13 residues. The junction had 8 bases not matched to a gene; V was cut back by 2 bases and J by 11 bases. Germline CDR1 SGHTA, CDR2 FQGNSA. For the CDR3, the DNA is TGTGCCAGCAGCTTACTCGACAGGGTGCGTGCTTTCTTT. Its protein is CASSLLDRVRAFF.

This clonotype was picked up a small number of times. This chain uses TRBV27 with TRBJ2-7, with D unclear. The CDR3 sequence is 12 residues long. Trimming removed 6 bases from V and 3 bases from J, with 9 bases in between. Germline CDR1 reads MNHEY; CDR2 reads SMNVEV (reference sequence). Written as DNA, the CDR3 is TGTGCCAGCAGGAGAGACGGCTACGAGCAGTACTTC. Translation gives CASRRDGYEQYF.

This clonotype has a handful of counts. The chain links TRBV30 to TRBJ2-3; D is unresolved. V was trimmed by 2 bases and J by 6 bases, leaving 6 bases between them. From germline, CDR1 is GTSNPN and CDR2 SVGIG (reference sequence). The CDR3 is 11 amino acids. The CDR3 DNA reads as TGTGCCTGGAGTTTAAGTGATACGCAGTATTTT. As protein: CAWSLSDTQYF. The full variable domain, completed using reference TRBV30 and TRBJ2-3, is SQTIHQWPATLVQPVGSPLSLECTVEGTSNPNLYWYRQAAGRGLQLLFYSVGIGQISSEVPQNLSASRPQDRQFILSSKKLLLSDSGFYLCAWSLSDTQYFGPGTRLTVL.

The sample holds a few counts of this clonotype. The chain is built from TRBV15 and TRBJ2-3, with D unclear. Trimming took 0 bases from V and 1 from J, leaving 11 bases between them. The germline CDR1 and CDR2 sequences are LNHNV and YYDKDF (reference sequence). This CDR3 contains 16 residues. CDR3 sequence: CATSRDSARGTDTQYF. The CDR3 region has the DNA TGTGCCACCAGCAGAGATTCGGCACGAGGCACAGATACGCAGTATTTT.

This rearrangement joins TRBV6-1 to TRBJ2-2; 8 bases map to TRBD1. In germline, CDR1 is MNHNS, CDR2 SASEGT. With V trimmed by 10 bases and J by 4 bases, 14 bases remained unmatched. The CDR3 is 16 amino acids. In DNA form, the CDR3 reads TGTGCCATCTTAAGCCTCAGGACAGGGCTCACCGGGGAGCTGTTTTTT. Its translation is CAILSLRTGLTGELFF.

This clonotype was seen more than once but under ten times. The chain combines TRBV27 with TRBJ2-4; 7 bases fit TRBD1. The V segment lost 5 bases and the J segment 8 bases; nucleotides outside the gene matches: 9. CDR3 length: 14 amino acids. Germline-derived CDR1 and CDR2 are MNHEY and SMNVEV (reference sequence). The chain's CDR3 is CASSQRQGVYIQYF. The CDR3 nucleotides read TGTGCCAGCAGTCAAAGACAGGGAGTGTACATTCAGTACTTC.

This clonotype turned up a few times. The V gene is TRBV3-1, the J gene TRBJ1-1; 7 bases are shared with TRBD1. V shed 4 bases, J shed 1 base, and the junction held 6 bases outside the gene matches. The CDR3 consists of 15 residues. The germline V gene encodes CDR1 LGHDT and CDR2 YNNKEL (reference sequence). CDR3 sequence (DNA): TGTGCCAGCAGCCGAGAGGGGGCGCGGAACACTGAAGCTTTCTTT. Its protein is CASSREGARNTEAFF.

This rearrangement joins TRBV20-1 to TRBJ2-7; the D gene is possibly TRBD1 (5 bases). V lost 3 bases to trimming and J lost 1 base, with 7 bases between them. The germline CDR1 and CDR2 sequences are DFQATT and SNEGSKA (reference sequence). The CDR3 loop spans 12 amino acids. In nucleotides, the CDR3 is TGCAGTGCTAGGACAGTTTCCTACGAGCAGTACTTC. This codes for CSARTVSYEQYF.

In this sample, this clonotype turned up a few times. V and J are TRBV7-8 and TRBJ2-5, with D possibly matching TRBD2 (5 bases). Germline CDR1 and CDR2: SGHVS and FQNEAQ. This CDR3 spans 11 amino acids. DNA of the CDR3: TGTGTTTGCGAGGGCGGTGAGACCCAGTACTTC. Encoded protein: CVCEGGETQYF.

The chain links TRBV7-6 to TRBJ2-2; 12 positions match TRBD2. The junction had 10 bases not matched to a gene; V was cut back by 5 bases and J by 0 bases. From germline, CDR1 is SGHVS and CDR2 FNYEAQ. The length of the CDR3 is 19 residues. The CDR3 sequence: CASSLGTSGFWANTGELFF. The CDR3 DNA sequence: TGTGCCAGCAGCCTCGGGACTAGCGGGTTCTGGGCGAACACCGGGGAGCTGTTTTTT.